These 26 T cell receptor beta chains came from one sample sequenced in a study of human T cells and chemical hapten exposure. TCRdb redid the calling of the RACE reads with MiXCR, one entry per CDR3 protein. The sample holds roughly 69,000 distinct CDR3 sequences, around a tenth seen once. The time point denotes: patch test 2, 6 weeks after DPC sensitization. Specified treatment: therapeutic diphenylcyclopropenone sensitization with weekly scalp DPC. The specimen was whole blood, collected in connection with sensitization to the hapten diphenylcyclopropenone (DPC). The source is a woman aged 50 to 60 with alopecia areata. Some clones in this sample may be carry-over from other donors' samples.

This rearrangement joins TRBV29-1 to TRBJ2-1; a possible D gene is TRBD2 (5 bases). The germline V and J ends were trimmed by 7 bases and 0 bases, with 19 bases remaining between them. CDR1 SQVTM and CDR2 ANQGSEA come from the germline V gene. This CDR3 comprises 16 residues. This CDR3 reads CSAGSLAEFSYNEQFF. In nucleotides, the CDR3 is TGCAGCGCCGGGTCGCTAGCAGAGTTCTCCTACAATGAGCAGTTCTTC.

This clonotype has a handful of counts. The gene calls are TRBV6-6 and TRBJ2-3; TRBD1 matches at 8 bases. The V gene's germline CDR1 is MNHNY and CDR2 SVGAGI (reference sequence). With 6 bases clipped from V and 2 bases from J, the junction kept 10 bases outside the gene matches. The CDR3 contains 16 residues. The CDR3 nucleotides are TGTGCCAGCAGCATGGGACAGGCGCTGTACACAGATACGCAGTATTTT. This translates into CASSMGQALYTDTQYF.

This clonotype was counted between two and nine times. The chain's CDR3 is CASSQGRRGEQFF. CDR3 coding DNA: TGTGCCAGCAGCCAGGGGAGGAGGGGGGAGCAGTTCTTC. The chain uses TRBV3-1 and TRBJ2-1; D is possibly TRBD1 or TRBD2 (6 bases each). Trimming cost V 3 bases and J 10 bases, with 13 bases left between them. This CDR3 spans 13 amino acids. Germline assignment: CDR1 LGHDT and CDR2 YNNKEL (reference sequence).

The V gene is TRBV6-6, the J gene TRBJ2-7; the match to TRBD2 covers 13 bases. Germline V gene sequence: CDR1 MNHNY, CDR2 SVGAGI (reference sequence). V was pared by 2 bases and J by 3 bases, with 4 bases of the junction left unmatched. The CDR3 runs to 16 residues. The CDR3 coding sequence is TGTGCCAGCAGTTACGGCGGACTAGCGGGAGACTACGAGCAGTACTTC. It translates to CASSYGGLAGDYEQYF.

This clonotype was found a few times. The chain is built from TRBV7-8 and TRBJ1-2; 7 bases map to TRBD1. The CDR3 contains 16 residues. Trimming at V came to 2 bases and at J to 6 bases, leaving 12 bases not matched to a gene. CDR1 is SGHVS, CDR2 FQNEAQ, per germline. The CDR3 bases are TGTGCCAGCAGCTTAACGCGTCAGACAGGGAGGAATGGCTACACCTTC. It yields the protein CASSLTRQTGRNGYTF.

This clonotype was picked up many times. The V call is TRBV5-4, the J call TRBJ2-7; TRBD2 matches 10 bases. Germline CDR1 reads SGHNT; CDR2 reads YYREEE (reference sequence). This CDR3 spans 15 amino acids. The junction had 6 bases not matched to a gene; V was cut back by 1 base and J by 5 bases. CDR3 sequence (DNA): TGTGCCAGCAGCTTGTTAGCGGGAGGCAGCGACGAGCAGTACTTC. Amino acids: CASSLLAGGSDEQYF. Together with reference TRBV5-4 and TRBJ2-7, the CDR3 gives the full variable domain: ETGVTQSPTHLIKTRGQQVTLRCSSQSGHNTVSWYQQALGQGPQFIFQYYREEENGRGNFPPRFSGLQFPNYSSELNVNALELDDSALYLCASSLLAGGSDEQYFGPGTRLTVT.

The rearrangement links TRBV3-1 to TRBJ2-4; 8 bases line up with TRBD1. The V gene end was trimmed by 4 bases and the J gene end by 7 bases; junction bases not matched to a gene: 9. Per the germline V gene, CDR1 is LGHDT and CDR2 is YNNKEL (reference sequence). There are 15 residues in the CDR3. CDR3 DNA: TGTGCCAGCAGCCGACGGACAGGGAGTGGGAACATTCAGTACTTC. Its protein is CASSRRTGSGNIQYF.

The CDR3: CSAMTSGRWDTQYF. Here the CDR3 DNA reads TGCAGTGCTATGACTAGCGGGAGATGGGATACGCAGTATTTT. The chain links TRBV20-1 to TRBJ2-3; the match to TRBD2 covers 12 bases. This CDR3 comprises 14 residues. The V gene end was trimmed by 4 bases and the J gene end by 6 bases; junction bases not matched to a gene: 5. Germline CDR1 reads DFQATT; CDR2 reads SNEGSKA (reference sequence).

The CDR3 loop is CASSPGASDEQFF. CDR3 DNA: TGTGCCAGCAGCCCCGGGGCTTCGGATGAGCAGTTCTTC. This chain connects TRBV5-6 to TRBJ2-1; either TRBD1 or TRBD2 may fit D (5 bases each). The germline gives CDR1 SGHDT, CDR2 YYEEEE. Trimming left V 4 bases short and J 8 bases short, with 13 bases between. This CDR3 spans 13 amino acids. Filled out from reference TRBV5-6 and TRBJ2-1, the complete variable domain reads DAGVTQSPTHLIKTRGQQVTLRCSPKSGHDTVSWYQQALGQGPQFIFQYYEEEERQRGNFPDRFSGHQFPNYSSELNVNALLLGDSALYLCASSPGASDEQFFGPGTRLTVL.

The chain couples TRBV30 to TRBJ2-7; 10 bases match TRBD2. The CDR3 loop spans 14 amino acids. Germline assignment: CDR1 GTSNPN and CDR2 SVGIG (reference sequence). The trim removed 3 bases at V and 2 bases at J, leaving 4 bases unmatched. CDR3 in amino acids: CAWRTSGFTYEQYF. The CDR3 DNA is TGTGCCTGGAGGACTAGCGGGTTCACCTACGAGCAGTACTTC. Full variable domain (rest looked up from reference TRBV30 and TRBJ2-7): SQTIHQWPATLVQPVGSPLSLECTVEGTSNPNLYWYRQAAGRGLQLLFYSVGIGQISSEVPQNLSASRPQDRQFILSSKKLLLSDSGFYLCAWRTSGFTYEQYFGPGTRLTVT.

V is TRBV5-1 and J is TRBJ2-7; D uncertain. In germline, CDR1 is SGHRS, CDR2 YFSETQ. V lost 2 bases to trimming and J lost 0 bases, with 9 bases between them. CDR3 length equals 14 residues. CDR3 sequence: CASSFGSLSYEQYF. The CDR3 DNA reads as TGCGCCAGCAGCTTCGGCTCGCTCTCCTACGAGCAGTACTTC.

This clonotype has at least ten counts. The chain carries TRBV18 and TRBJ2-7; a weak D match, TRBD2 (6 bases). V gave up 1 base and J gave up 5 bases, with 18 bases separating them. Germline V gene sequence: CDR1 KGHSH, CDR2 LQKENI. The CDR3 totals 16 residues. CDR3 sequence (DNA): TGTGCCAGCTCACCACTCCTGTCGGCGGGGACCAACGAGCAGTACTTC. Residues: CASSPLLSAGTNEQYF.

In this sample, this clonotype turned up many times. CDR3 nucleotide sequence: TGCAGTGCTAGAATTAGCGGTAAAGACTACAATGAGCAGTTCTTC. Protein product: CSARISGKDYNEQFF. V usage is TRBV20-1 and J usage is TRBJ2-1, with a tentative D call TRBD2 (6 bases). The CDR3 runs 15 residues. The germline gives CDR1 DFQATT, CDR2 SNEGSKA (reference sequence). The ends were cut back, 2 bases at V and 3 bases at J, with 14 bases in the middle.

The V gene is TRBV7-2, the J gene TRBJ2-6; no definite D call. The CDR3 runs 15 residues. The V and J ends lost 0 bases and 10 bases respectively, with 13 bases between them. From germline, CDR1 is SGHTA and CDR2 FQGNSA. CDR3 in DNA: TGTGCCAGCAGCTTAGCTTATGGGTCCTATAACGTCCTGACTTTC. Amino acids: CASSLAYGSYNVLTF. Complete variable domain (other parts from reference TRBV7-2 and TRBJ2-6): GAGVSQSPSNKVTEKGKDVELRCDPISGHTALYWYRQSLGQGLEFLIYFQGNSAPDKSGLPSDRFSAERTGGSVSTLTIQRTQQEDSAVYLCASSLAYGSYNVLTFGAGSRLTVL.

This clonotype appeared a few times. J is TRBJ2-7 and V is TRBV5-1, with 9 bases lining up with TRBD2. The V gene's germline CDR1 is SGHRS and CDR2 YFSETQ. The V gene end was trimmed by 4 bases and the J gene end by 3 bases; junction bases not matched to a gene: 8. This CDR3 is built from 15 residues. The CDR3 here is CASSVLSGSGYEQYF. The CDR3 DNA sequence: TGCGCCAGCAGCGTACTTAGCGGGAGCGGCTACGAGCAGTACTTC.

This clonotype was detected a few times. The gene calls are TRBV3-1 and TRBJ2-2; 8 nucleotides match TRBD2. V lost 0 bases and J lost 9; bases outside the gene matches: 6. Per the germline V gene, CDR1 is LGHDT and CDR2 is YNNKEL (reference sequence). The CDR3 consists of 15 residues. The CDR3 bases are TGTGCCAGCAGCCAAGATAGGACTAGCCACCGGGAGCTGTTTTTT. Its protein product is CASSQDRTSHRELFF. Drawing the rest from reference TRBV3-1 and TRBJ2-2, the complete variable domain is DTAVSQTPKYLVTQMGNDKSIKCEQNLGHDTMYWYKQDSKKFLKIMFSYNNKELIINETVPNRFSPKSPDKAHLNLHINSLELGDSAVYFCASSQDRTSHRELFFGEGSRLTVL.

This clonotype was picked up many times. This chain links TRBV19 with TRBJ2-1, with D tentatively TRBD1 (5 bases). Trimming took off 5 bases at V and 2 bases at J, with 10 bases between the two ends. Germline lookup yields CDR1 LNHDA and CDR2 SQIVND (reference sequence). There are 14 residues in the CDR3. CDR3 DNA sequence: TGTGCCAGTAGTGCAGGGTTGACCTACAATGAGCAGTTCTTC. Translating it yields CASSAGLTYNEQFF.

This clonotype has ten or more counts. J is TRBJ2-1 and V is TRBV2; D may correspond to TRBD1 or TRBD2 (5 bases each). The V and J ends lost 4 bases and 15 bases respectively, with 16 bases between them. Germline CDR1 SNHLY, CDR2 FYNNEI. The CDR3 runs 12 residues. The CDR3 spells CASSVRDGNPFF. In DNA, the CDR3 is TGTGCCAGCAGTGTAAGGGACGGGAACCCGTTCTTC.

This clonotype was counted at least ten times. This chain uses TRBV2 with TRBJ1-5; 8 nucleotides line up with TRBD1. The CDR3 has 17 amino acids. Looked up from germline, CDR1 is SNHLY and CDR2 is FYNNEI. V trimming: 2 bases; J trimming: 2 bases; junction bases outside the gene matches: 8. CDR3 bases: TGTGCCAGCAGTGAATGGGGGCAGGGGGCCGGCAATCAGCCCCAGCATTTT. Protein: CASSEWGQGAGNQPQHF.

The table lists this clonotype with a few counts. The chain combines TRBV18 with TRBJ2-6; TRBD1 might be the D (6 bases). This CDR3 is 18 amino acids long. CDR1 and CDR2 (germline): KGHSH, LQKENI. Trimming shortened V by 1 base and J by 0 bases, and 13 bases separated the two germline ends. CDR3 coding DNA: TGTGCCAGCTCACCACTGGACAGCAGAACCTCTGGGGCCAACGTCCTGACTTTC. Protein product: CASSPLDSRTSGANVLTF.

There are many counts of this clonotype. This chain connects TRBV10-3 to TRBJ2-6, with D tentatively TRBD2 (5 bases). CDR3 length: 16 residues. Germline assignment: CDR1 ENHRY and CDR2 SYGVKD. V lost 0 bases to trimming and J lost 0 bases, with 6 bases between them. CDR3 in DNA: TGTGCCATCAGTGAGTCGGCGGGCTCTGGGGCCAACGTCCTGACTTTC. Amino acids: CAISESAGSGANVLTF.

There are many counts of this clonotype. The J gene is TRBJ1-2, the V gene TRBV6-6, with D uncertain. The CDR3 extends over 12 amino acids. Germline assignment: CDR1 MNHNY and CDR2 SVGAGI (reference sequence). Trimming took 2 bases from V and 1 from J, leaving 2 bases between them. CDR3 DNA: TGTGCCAGCAGTTACCATAACTATGGCTACACCTTC. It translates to CASSYHNYGYTF.

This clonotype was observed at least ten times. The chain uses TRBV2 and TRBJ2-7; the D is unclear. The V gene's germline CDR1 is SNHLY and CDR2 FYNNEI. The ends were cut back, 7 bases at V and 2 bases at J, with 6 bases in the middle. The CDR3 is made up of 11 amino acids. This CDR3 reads CASTQTYEQYF. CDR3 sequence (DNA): TGTGCCAGCACACAGACCTACGAGCAGTACTTC.

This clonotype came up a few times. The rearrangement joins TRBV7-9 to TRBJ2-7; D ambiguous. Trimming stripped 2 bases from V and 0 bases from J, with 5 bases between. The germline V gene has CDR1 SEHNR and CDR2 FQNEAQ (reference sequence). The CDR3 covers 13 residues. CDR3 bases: TGTGCCAGCAGCTTATTCGGCTCCTACGAGCAGTACTTC. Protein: CASSLFGSYEQYF. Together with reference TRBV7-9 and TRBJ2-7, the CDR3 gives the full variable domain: DTGVSQNPRHKITKRGQNVTFRCDPISEHNRLYWYRQTLGQGPEFLTYFQNEAQLEKSRLLSDRFSAERPKGSFSTLEIQRTEQGDSAMYLCASSLFGSYEQYFGPGTRLTVT.

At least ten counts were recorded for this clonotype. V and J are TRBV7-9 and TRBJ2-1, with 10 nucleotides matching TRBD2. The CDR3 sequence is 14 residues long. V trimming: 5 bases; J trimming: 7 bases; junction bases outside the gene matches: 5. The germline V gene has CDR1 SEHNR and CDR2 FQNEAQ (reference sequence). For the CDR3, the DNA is TGTGCCAGCAGCCCTAGCGGGAGTCAAAATGAGCAGTTCTTC. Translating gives CASSPSGSQNEQFF.

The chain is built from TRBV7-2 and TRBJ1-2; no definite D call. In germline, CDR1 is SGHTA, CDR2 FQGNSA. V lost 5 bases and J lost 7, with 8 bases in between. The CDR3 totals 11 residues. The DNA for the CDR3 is TGTGCCAGCAGCCCCCTACGTGGCTACACCTTC. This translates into CASSPLRGYTF.